This T cell receptor beta chain originates from a study of blood T cells in healthy people across ages. As for the study in general: Template switching caught about one barcoded beta molecule for each two T cells. Study outcomes and limitations: Comparison with aged donors showed that long-lived donors had more naive CD4+ cells and higher diversity.

The second PCR ran about 6 to 12 cycles with a sample-barcoded 5' primer and J-beta primers. TCRdb fed the 5' RACE reads into MiXCR, producing one record per CDR3 protein. The data show about 1.4 million distinct CDR3 sequences, around 59% seen once. Trimming cost V 6 bases and J 5 bases; bases outside gene matches: 9. The CDR3 extends over 14 amino acids. Looked up from germline, CDR1 is SGHAT and CDR2 is FQNNGV. With respect to this clonotype: Antigen unknown.

All donors came from Russia, were Caucasian and healthy, and spanned ages about 6 to 90. The TCR sequence derives from a man between 18 and 29 years old in good health. The V call is TRBV11-2, the J call TRBJ2-7; 8 nucleotides align to TRBD2. Sequenced material: blood. CDR3 coding DNA: TGTGCCAGCAGTACTAGCGGCTCCGCTAACGAGCAGTACTTC. Translating it yields CASSTSGSANEQYF. The whole variable domain, remainder taken from reference TRBV11-2 and TRBJ2-7, is EAGVAQSPRYKIIEKRQSVAFWCNPISGHATLYWYQQILGQGPKLLIQFQNNGVVDDSQLPKDRFSAERLKGVDSTLKIQPAKLEDSAVYLCASSTSGSANEQYFGPGTRLTVT.